This entry lists 26 T cell receptor beta chains sequenced from one sample in a study of beta chain features in type 1 diabetes. The investigators reverse transcribed all of the isolated RNA, so they sequenced expressed TCRB transcripts. Repertoires were generated with immunoSEQ multiplex PCR, while TCRdb's copy carries only in-frame clones and drops some. The sample consists of about 900,000 clones, roughly 15% of them appearing once. Specimen: naive CD4+ T cells from blood. These TCRs come from a woman under 30 in good health.

This clone was seen more than once but under ten times. This chain links TRBV19 with TRBJ2-3; D not certain. CDR3 size: 13 residues. The V end lost 0 bases, the J end lost 4 bases, and 5 bases lay between the germline ends. Germline assignment: CDR1 LNHDA and CDR2 SQIVND (reference sequence). CDR3 residues: CASSIEVSDTQYF. The DNA of the CDR3 is TGTGCCAGTAGTATAGAGGTTTCAGATACGCAGTATTTT. Combining the CDR3 with reference TRBV19 and TRBJ2-3 gives the whole variable domain DGGITQSPKYLFRKEGQNVTLSCEQNLNHDAMYWYRQDPGQGLRLIYYSQIVNDFQKGDIAEGYSVSREKKESFPLTVTSAQKNPTAFYLCASSIEVSDTQYFGPGTRLTVL.

This sequence joins TRBV7-3 and TRBJ1-1; D remains unclear. The CDR3 length is 13 residues. Germline CDR1 SGHTA, CDR2 FQGTGA. V lost 5 bases, J lost 1 base, and 8 bases lay in between. The CDR3 sequence is CASSPQGNTEAFF. For the CDR3, the DNA is TGTGCCAGCAGCCCACAAGGGAACACTGAAGCTTTCTTT. Based on the CDR3 plus reference TRBV7-3 and TRBJ1-1, the full variable domain is GAGVSQTPSNKVTEKGKYVELRCDPISGHTALYWYRQSLGQGPEFLIYFQGTGAADDSGLPNDRFFAVRPEGSVSTLKIQRTERGDSAVYLCASSPQGNTEAFFGQGTRLTVV.

This clone was seen a handful of times. The chain is built from TRBV10-3 and TRBJ1-5; D perhaps matches TRBD1 (5 bases). The CDR3 is 15 amino acids. The V gene lost 6 bases and the J gene lost 2 bases, with 14 bases spanning the gap. Looked up from germline, CDR1 is ENHRY and CDR2 is SYGVKD. The CDR3 reads CAISPGGGGNQPQHF. In nucleotides, the CDR3 is TGTGCCATCAGCCCTGGGGGGGGTGGCAATCAGCCCCAGCATTTT.

This clone turned up a few times. The V call is TRBV29-1, the J call TRBJ2-7; tentatively, D is TRBD1 (6 bases). The germline gives CDR1 SQVTM, CDR2 ANQGSEA. The CDR3 runs to 12 residues. V gave up 6 bases and J gave up 6 bases, with 15 bases separating them. CDR3 DNA sequence: TGCAGCGTCCAGCCTACAGGGTCCGAGCAGTACTTC. It translates to CSVQPTGSEQYF.

The rearrangement joins TRBV19 to TRBJ2-1; 9 bases line up with TRBD2. The CDR3 is 13 amino acids. Germline-derived CDR1 and CDR2 are LNHDA and SQIVND (reference sequence). J gave up 10 bases and V 7 bases, and 8 bases lay outside the gene matches. The CDR3 coding sequence is TGTGCCAGTAATGTAGCGGGAGTGGGAGAGCAGTTCTTC. Protein product: CASNVAGVGEQFF.

This chain joins TRBV18 and TRBJ2-7, with 8 bases identical to TRBD2. The V segment lost 3 bases and the J segment 0 bases; nucleotides outside the gene matches: 4. From germline, CDR1 is KGHSH and CDR2 LQKENI. This CDR3 is 15 amino acids long. The CDR3 reads CASSPLSGISYEQYF. The CDR3 region has the DNA TGTGCCAGCTCACCCCTTAGCGGGATCTCCTACGAGCAGTACTTC.

This clone was seen a few times. The chain couples TRBV7-2 to TRBJ2-7; D is unclear. In germline, CDR1 is SGHTA, CDR2 FQGNSA. The CDR3 loop spans 12 amino acids. The ends were cut back, 7 bases at V and 4 bases at J, with 11 bases in the middle. CDR3 nucleotide sequence: TGTGCCAGCACCCTTTTTGGTTACGAGCAGTACTTC. It yields the protein CASTLFGYEQYF.

This clone was counted a few times. The V call is TRBV7-2, the J call TRBJ2-3, with D possibly being TRBD1 or TRBD2 (5 bases each). With 5 bases removed from V and 1 base from J, the gap between germline ends came to 16 bases. The CDR3 length is 16 residues. The germline V gene encodes CDR1 SGHTA and CDR2 FQGNSA. CDR3 in amino acids: CASSTGPGPGTDTQYF. The DNA of the CDR3 is TGTGCCAGCAGCACGGGACCGGGACCTGGCACAGATACGCAGTATTTT.

This clone was detected a few times. The chain joins TRBV10-3 to TRBJ2-4; 9 positions match TRBD2. V was pared by 0 bases and J by 0 bases, with 6 bases of the junction left unmatched. Germline CDR1 reads ENHRY; CDR2 reads SYGVKD. The CDR3 is 18 amino acids. The CDR3 here is CAISESISGSLAKNIQYF. CDR3 in DNA: TGTGCCATCAGTGAGTCTATTAGCGGGAGCCTAGCCAAAAACATTCAGTACTTC.

This clone was picked up a small number of times. This chain connects TRBV2 to TRBJ2-2; 9 bases match TRBD1. J gave up 3 bases and V 5 bases, and 4 bases lay outside the gene matches. The CDR3 contains 15 residues. Germline V gives CDR1 SNHLY, CDR2 FYNNEI. The CDR3 spells CASSLDRGDTGELFF. CDR3 bases: TGTGCCAGCAGTTTGGACAGGGGTGACACCGGGGAGCTGTTTTTT.

The chain is built from TRBV15 and TRBJ2-3, with TRBD2 matching 7 bases. The CDR3 is 16 residues long. The V segment lost 1 base and the J segment 4 bases; nucleotides outside the gene matches: 8. CDR1 and CDR2 from the germline V gene are LNHNV and YYDKDF (reference sequence). The CDR3 region is CATSRVGREIADTQYF. The CDR3 DNA reads as TGTGCCACCAGCAGAGTGGGGCGGGAGATCGCAGATACGCAGTATTTT.

This chain links TRBV5-4 with TRBJ2-1, with 8 bases matching TRBD2. Germline V CDR1 and CDR2: SGHNT, YYREEE (reference sequence). Germline trimming cut 5 bases from V and 6 bases from J; bases unmatched to any gene: 10. This CDR3 is built from 15 residues. CDR3 nucleotides: TGTGCCAGCAGATCCGCAGCGGGAGAACTCAATGAGCAGTTCTTC. This codes for CASRSAAGELNEQFF.

This clone was detected only a few times. The chain links TRBV2 to TRBJ2-7; D gene uncertain. CDR3 length: 13 amino acids. Trimming took 4 bases from V and 6 from J, leaving 13 bases between them. Germline CDR1 reads SNHLY; CDR2 reads FYNNEI. The CDR3 spells CASSVFERSEQYF. The CDR3 DNA reads TGTGCCAGCAGTGTTTTTGAGAGGAGCGAGCAGTACTTC.

The rearrangement joins TRBV10-3 to TRBJ2-2; TRBD1 or TRBD2 may be the D gene (5 bases each). This CDR3 comprises 12 residues. The germline gives CDR1 ENHRY, CDR2 SYGVKD. V shed 7 bases and J shed 4 bases, with 7 bases lying between them. This chain's CDR3 is CAITGGTGELFF. The CDR3 DNA follows: TGTGCCATCACTGGGGGCACCGGGGAGCTGTTTTTT.

The CDR3 coding sequence is TGTGCCAGCAGCCTGACAGGGCGGGATCAGCCCCAGCATTTT. It encodes CASSLTGRDQPQHF. V is TRBV5-5 and J is TRBJ1-5; 7 nucleotides match TRBD1. The length of the CDR3 is 14 residues. Germline V CDR1 and CDR2: SGHKS, YYEKEE (reference sequence). Unmatched junction bases numbered 6, after V lost 4 bases and J lost 5 bases.

This clone has just a few counts. The J gene is TRBJ1-2, the V gene TRBV5-4; TRBD1 agrees at 7 bases. Germline trimming cut 3 bases from V and 6 bases from J; bases unmatched to any gene: 17. The germline V gene encodes CDR1 SGHNT and CDR2 YYREEE (reference sequence). The CDR3 totals 17 residues. DNA of the CDR3: TGTGCCAGCAGCTCTGGTGGAAGGAGAGGGGGCTTGGATGGCTACACCTTC. Translated: CASSSGGRRGGLDGYTF.

This rearrangement joins TRBV28 to TRBJ2-1, with TRBD2 identical over 12 bases. The CDR3 is 19 residues long. Per germline, CDR1 MDHEN and CDR2 SYDVKM. V lost 4 bases to trimming and J lost 5 bases; unmatched junction nucleotides: 15. CDR3 region: CASSSLRLAGVGLDNEQFF. DNA of the CDR3: TGTGCCAGCAGTTCCCTCAGACTAGCGGGAGTAGGACTCGACAATGAGCAGTTCTTC. Looking up the rest from reference TRBV28 and TRBJ2-1 gives the full variable domain: DVKVTQSSRYLVKRTGEKVFLECVQDMDHENMFWYRQDPGLGLRLIYFSYDVKMKEKGDIPEGYSVSREKKERFSLILESASTNQTSMYLCASSSLRLAGVGLDNEQFFGPGTRLTVL.

This clone was found a few times. This rearrangement joins TRBV2 to TRBJ2-2; 9 bases align to TRBD1. Germline V CDR1 and CDR2: SNHLY, FYNNEI. V lost 6 bases and J lost 6; bases outside the gene matches: 11. The CDR3 is 16 residues long. Here the CDR3 reads CASSYGTGLVAGELFF. CDR3 sequence (DNA): TGTGCCAGCAGCTACGGGACAGGGTTGGTGGCCGGGGAGCTGTTTTTT.

The chain recombines TRBV7-2 with TRBJ2-5; TRBD1 or TRBD2 may be the D gene (6 bases each). The CDR3 contains 15 residues. In germline, CDR1 is SGHTA, CDR2 FQGNSA. Trimming cost V 2 bases and J 4 bases, with 14 bases left between them. The CDR3 sequence: CASSLLSGGGETQYF. The CDR3 DNA follows: TGTGCCAGCAGCTTATTGTCTGGAGGGGGAGAGACCCAGTACTTC. The variable domain in full, with the rest retrieved from reference TRBV7-2 and TRBJ2-5, is GAGVSQSPSNKVTEKGKDVELRCDPISGHTALYWYRQSLGQGLEFLIYFQGNSAPDKSGLPSDRFSAERTGGSVSTLTIQRTQQEDSAVYLCASSLLSGGGETQYFGPGTRLLVL.

The J gene is TRBJ1-5, the V gene TRBV7-6; D is possibly TRBD1 (6 bases). The germline V gene has CDR1 SGHVS and CDR2 FNYEAQ. There are 15 residues in the CDR3. V was pared by 5 bases and J by 7 bases, with 18 bases between. This CDR3 reads CASSQGPGVEQPQHF. Here the CDR3 DNA reads TGTGCCAGCAGCCAGGGACCAGGGGTGGAACAGCCCCAGCATTTT.

This clone was found a few times. V gene TRBV5-1 combines with J gene TRBJ1-1; D not resolved. CDR1 is SGHRS and CDR2 is YFSETQ in the germline V gene. The CDR3 has 14 residues. V was cut by 3 bases and J by 1 base, with 10 bases left in between. CDR3 nucleotides: TGCGCCAGCAGCTGGAGGACGGGGAACACTGAAGCTTTCTTT. Translated, it gives CASSWRTGNTEAFF.

The chain employs TRBV7-9 and TRBJ1-1; TRBD1 might be the D (5 bases). Trimming pared 1 base from V and 10 bases from J, leaving 13 bases between. This CDR3 is built from 13 residues. The germline V gene has CDR1 SEHNR and CDR2 FQNEAQ (reference sequence). Here the CDR3 DNA reads TGTGCCAGCAGCTTAGAAGGGACTTCTAGAGCTTTCTTT. Protein product: CASSLEGTSRAFF.

In its sample, this clone was seen a few times. The gene calls are TRBV4-2 and TRBJ2-1, with D perhaps matching TRBD2 (6 bases). CDR3 length: 14 amino acids. V was pared by 5 bases and J by 7 bases, with 15 bases between. Germline CDR1 LGHNA, CDR2 YNFKEQ. The DNA for the CDR3 is TGTGCCAGCAGCAGGACCCGCGGGATTAATGAGCAGTTCTTC. Its protein product is CASSRTRGINEQFF.

This clone occurred a few times. V and J are TRBV2 and TRBJ2-5; the match to TRBD1 covers 9 bases. J lost 2 bases, V lost 6 bases, and 13 bases had no gene match. CDR3 size: 17 residues. Per the germline V gene, CDR1 is SNHLY and CDR2 is FYNNEI. CDR3 DNA sequence: TGTGCCAGCAGGCCTGGACAGGGGCGCCCAGGACAAGAGACCCAGTACTTC. Amino acids: CASRPGQGRPGQETQYF.

This clone was detected a few times. The rearrangement links TRBV15 to TRBJ2-1; D unclear. The V gene's germline CDR1 is LNHNV and CDR2 YYDKDF (reference sequence). The length of the CDR3 is 12 residues. Trimming shortened V by 0 bases and J by 9 bases, and 6 bases separated the two germline ends. The CDR3 nucleotides read TGTGCCACCAGCAGAGATGGGCGTGAGCAGTTCTTC. The encoded protein is CATSRDGREQFF.

This clone was seen a few times. CDR3 amino acids: CASSRGRWEQYF. The DNA for the CDR3 is TGTGCCAGCAGTAGAGGGAGGTGGGAGCAGTACTTC. The chain couples TRBV28 to TRBJ2-7; tentative D call: TRBD2 (6 bases). The length of the CDR3 is 12 residues. Germline CDR1 and CDR2: MDHEN and SYDVKM. V was cut by 5 bases and J by 7 bases, with 12 bases left in between.